This T cell receptor (beta chain) derives from a study of T cells in Graves' hyperthyroidism and ophthalmopathy (dated by TCRdb to between 2018 and 2020). A note on the overall study: Peripheral blood samples were taken at the time of initial diagnosis, prior to any treatment. After blood sampling, hyperthyroidism patients were treated with methimazole at a starting dose of 30 mg daily, and ophthalmopathy patients were treated with high-dose intravenous methylprednisolone. TCR V-J signatures able to tell the groups apart were searched for in a discovery cohort of 95 to 100 patients, of whom under 45 had Graves' ophthalmopathy and roughly 59 had stable Graves' hyperthyroidism. The paper describes TCR Vbeta CDR3 sequencing of 140 or so peripheral blood samples, made up of 43 ophthalmopathy patients, 70 to 75 hyperthyroidism patients and 17 progressor patients. The 100 or so discovery patients were divided at random into training and test sets in a 7:3 ratio. Prospective prediction of ophthalmopathy was tested in an independent validation cohort of 18 hyperthyroidism patients and 17 patients who later progressed to ophthalmopathy. The study also compared thyroid tissue and blood T-cell repertoires from roughly six Graves' hyperthyroidism patients.

The paper as a whole reports these results and caveats: Sample size was not statistically predetermined, and investigators were not blinded to group allocation. Most expanded thyroid clonotypes (frequency above 0.001) were also detected in blood, suggesting blood repertoires may reflect thyroid immune responses. Ophthalmopathy was separated from stable hyperthyroidism by a 13 V-J signature model, with about 88% sensitivity and 81% to 83% specificity obtained in cross-validation and 80%/75% obtained in testing. During validation, the model predicted progression to ophthalmopathy a median of around 7 months ahead of onset, with approximately 70% sensitivity and more than 72% specificity.

A remark on this clonotype: Its target antigen remains unknown. Per-base quality was not reported, and no clone a single base away is much larger than it.

Stable Graves' hyperthyroidism was defined as the absence of progression to ophthalmopathy over 18 months of follow-up. Hyperthyroidism patients were newly diagnosed, with disease duration under 2 months, and aged 18 to 65 years. Patients with uncontrolled infections, other autoimmune diseases, pregnancy or lactation were excluded. Diagnoses relied on clinical symptoms, serum thyroxine and TRAb, thyroid ultrasound and orbital computed tomography. PBMCs were isolated from about 9.1 ml of fresh peripheral blood by Ficoll-Paque density gradient centrifugation. Trizol reagent was used to extract total RNA, and RNA quality was then checked on an Agilent 2100 Bioanalyzer. In the germline V gene, CDR1 corresponds to ENHRY and CDR2 to SYGVKD. V and J lose 4 bases and 3 bases, and a span of 6 bases separates them. The CDR3 runs 12 amino acids, cysteine and phenylalanine included. Only the CDR3 DNA stays, 36 bases, in frame from base 1.

TCR beta CDR3 regions were amplified from RNA transcripts. A first-round RT-PCR of the TCR CDR3 used the HTBI primer set with the Qiagen OneStep RT-PCR kit. Libraries were constructed in a second round of multiplex PCR, after which size selection and purification were carried out. Libraries were sequenced paired-end with 100 bp reads on an Illumina HiSeq2000. Per the authors' processing: Raw data were processed with SOAPnuke, discarding reads with adapters, uncalled bases, mean Phred below 15, or no exact constant-primer or identifier match. High-quality paired reads were merged using COPE v1.2.5, and each unique nucleotide sequence was defined as a clonotype. Clonotypes were aligned to IMGT TRBV, TRBD and TRBJ reference segments using MiTCR v1.1. Analysis was restricted to V-J combinations with a frequency above 0.0001, which covered just over 98% of repertoires. The TCS score was defined as F50 (clonal expansion) divided by E x V (chaos), with BLOSUM62-based TCRdist calculated between CDR3 peptides within each V-J. Welch's t-statistics and random forest reduced fewer than 550 V-J features to fewer than 15, which were used in a naive Bayes classifier (R e1071). TCRdb reanalyzed the raw reads on its own, using fastp at Q25 for trimming and MiXCR for clone calling, and kept in-frame beta chains. Rows are unified per CDR3 protein, each entry keeping the most common DNA and genes. The V and J calls reflect TCRdb's pipeline rather than the authors' work. Present in this sample are around 340,000 distinct CDR3 sequences, about 21% of which were seen just once. In total, the top ten clones hold around 50% of the sample.

The specimen sequenced was blood. The chain was built from TRBV10-3 and TRBJ2-5; TRBD2 is possibly the D segment (6 matching bases). This receptor was obtained from a woman aged 45-59 years with Graves' hyperthyroidism. The nucleotide sequence reads TGTGCCATCAGTGGGGGGGAAGAGACCCAGTACTTC. The resulting protein is CAISGGEETQYF.